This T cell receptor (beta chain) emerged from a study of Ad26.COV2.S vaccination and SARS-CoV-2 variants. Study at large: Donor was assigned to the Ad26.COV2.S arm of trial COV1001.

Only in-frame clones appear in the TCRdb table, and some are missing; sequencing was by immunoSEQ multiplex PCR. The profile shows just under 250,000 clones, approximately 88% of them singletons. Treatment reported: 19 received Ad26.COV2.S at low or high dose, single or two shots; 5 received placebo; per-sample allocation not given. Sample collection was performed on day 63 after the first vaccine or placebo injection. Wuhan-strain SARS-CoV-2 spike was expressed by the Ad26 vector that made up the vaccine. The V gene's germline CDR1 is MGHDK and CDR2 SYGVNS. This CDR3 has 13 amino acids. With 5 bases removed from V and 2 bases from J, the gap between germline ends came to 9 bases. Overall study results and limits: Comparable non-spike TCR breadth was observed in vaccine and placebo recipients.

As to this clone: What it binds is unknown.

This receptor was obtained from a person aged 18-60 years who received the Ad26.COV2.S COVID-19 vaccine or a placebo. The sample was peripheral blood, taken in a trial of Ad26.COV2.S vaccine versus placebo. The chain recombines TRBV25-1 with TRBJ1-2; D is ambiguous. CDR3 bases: TGTGCCAGCAGTTCACAGAGAAACTATGGCTACACCTTC. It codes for CASSSQRNYGYTF.